This T cell receptor beta chain comes out of a study of cytomegalovirus exposure and HLA in healthy donors. The PCR had 60 Vbeta and 13 Jbeta primers. The data were produced by immunoSEQ multiplex PCR, yet TCRdb's version contains in-frame clones alone and is incomplete. In all, the sample yields 75,000 to 90,000 clones. The CDR3 extends over 12 amino acids. Looked up from germline, CDR1 is LGHNA and CDR2 is YNFKEQ. V gave up 4 bases and J gave up 7 bases; unmatched junction bases: 3. This clonotype originated in a woman aged 60-75 years in good health and CMV-seronegative. Sample: PBMCs. J is TRBJ1-2 and V is TRBV4-2, with TRBD1 matching 7 bases. The CDR3 here is CASSRRQGGYTF. CDR3 coding DNA: TGTGCCAGCAGCCGGAGACAGGGTGGCTACACCTTC.